The source of this T cell receptor (beta chain) is a study of T cells in Graves' hyperthyroidism and ophthalmopathy. CDR1 and CDR2 from the germline V gene are DFQATT and SNEGSKA (reference sequence). The CDR3 consists of 13 residues. Researchers amplified the TCR beta CDR3 regions from RNA transcripts. HTBI primers drove first-round RT-PCR of the TCR CDR3. Using its own MiXCR run on the multiplex PCR reads, TCRdb lists one record per CDR3 protein. Among around 660,000 distinct CDR3 sequences listed, about 45% were seen once. Whole-study findings and limits: Blood also showed most of the thyroid clonotypes that were expanded above 0.001.

Remarks on this clonotype: The antigen is unknown. A clone one base away is much larger, so this may be a read error. As the CDR3 is not closed by the conserved phenylalanine or tryptophan, this likely results from a read error.

Together with thyroid ultrasound, orbital computed tomography, serum thyroxine and TRAb, clinical symptoms were used for diagnoses. Sequencing was carried out using peripheral blood or thyroid tissue (not recorded which). The source of this sequence is an adult man with Graves' disease, either hyperthyroidism or ophthalmopathy (not recorded which). The chain combines TRBV20-1 with TRBJ2-5, with 8 nucleotides matching TRBD1. The end of the DNA aligns better with TRBJ2-7, so the J call may be wrong. CDR3 sequence (DNA): TGCAGTGCTAACCGGGACAGGTCGTCCGAGCAGTACCTC. Amino acid sequence: CSANRDRSSEQYL.